These 16 T cell receptor beta chains share one sample of origin, sequenced in a study of shared clonotypes between healthy human individuals. Clones were sequenced by immunoSEQ multiplex PCR, and TCRdb holds only the in-frame ones, with some missing. The sample contains hundreds of thousands of clones, about 95% of which appear only once. CD45RO-negative cells were positively selected for CCR7, leaving out terminally differentiated effector memory CD45RA+ cells. The sample was naive CD8+ T cells sorted from blood. Receptor source: a woman in her thirties in good health.

V is TRBV11-2 and J is TRBJ2-7, with 8 positions matching TRBD2. The CDR3 is 16 amino acids. V lost 6 bases, J lost 2 bases, and 12 bases stayed unmatched. Germline CDR1 reads SGHAT; CDR2 reads FQNNGV. The CDR3 DNA reads as TGTGCCAGCAGACCATTGGGGACTAGTTTCGCCTACGAGCAGTACTTC. Protein product: CASRPLGTSFAYEQYF.

This clone has just one count. The chain uses TRBV6-6 and TRBJ2-7; TRBD1 agrees at 12 bases. With V trimmed by 8 bases and J by 5 bases, 13 bases remained unmatched. Looked up from germline, CDR1 is MNHNY and CDR2 is SVGAGI (reference sequence). There are 16 residues in the CDR3. DNA for the CDR3: TGTGCCAGCCCGGGGACAGGGGGCATCTTTAAAGACGAGCAGTACTTC. Translating it yields CASPGTGGIFKDEQYF.

In nucleotides, the CDR3 is TGTGCCAGCAGCTTGGCCGGGGGTGAAGCTTTCTTT. This gives the protein CASSLAGGEAFF. V gene TRBV5-8 combines with J gene TRBJ1-1; D perhaps matches TRBD1 (5 bases). The V end was cut by 0 bases, the J end by 7 bases, with 7 bases between. This CDR3 is built from 12 residues. Germline CDR1 and CDR2: SGHTS and YDEGEE.

The chain links TRBV5-4 to TRBJ2-3, with 9 bases lining up with TRBD2. With V trimmed by 0 bases and J by 2 bases, 4 bases remained unmatched. This CDR3 region has 16 residues. The germline gives CDR1 SGHNT, CDR2 YYREEE (reference sequence). The CDR3 protein is CASSLAASGNTDTQYF. The DNA for the CDR3 is TGTGCCAGCAGCTTGGCGGCTAGCGGGAACACAGATACGCAGTATTTT.

The gene calls are TRBV7-9 and TRBJ2-5; 13 positions agree with TRBD2. The CDR3 extends over 16 amino acids. Germline V gives CDR1 SEHNR, CDR2 FQNEAQ (reference sequence). V lost 5 bases to trimming and J lost 5 bases; unmatched junction nucleotides: 8. For the CDR3, the DNA is TGTGCCAGCAGCACCCGGACTAGCGGGAGAATTGAGACCCAGTACTTC. As protein: CASSTRTSGRIETQYF. Full variable domain (remainder filled in from reference TRBV7-9 and TRBJ2-5): DTGVSQNPRHKITKRGQNVTFRCDPISEHNRLYWYRQTLGQGPEFLTYFQNEAQLEKSRLLSDRFSAERPKGSFSTLEIQRTEQGDSAMYLCASSTRTSGRIETQYFGPGTRLLVL.

The chain couples TRBV28 to TRBJ1-5; D uncertain. CDR1 is MDHEN and CDR2 is SYDVKM in the germline V gene. Trimming removed 6 bases from V and 1 base from J, with 10 bases in between. The CDR3 contains 14 residues. The DNA of the CDR3 is TGTGCCAGCAGCCCAGACTGGAGCAATCAGCCCCAGCATTTT. As protein: CASSPDWSNQPQHF.

The table lists this clone with a count of one. This chain connects TRBV15 to TRBJ2-5; D is undetermined. Matching the DNA end better, TRBJ2-7 makes the J call doubtful. CDR1 is LNHNV and CDR2 is YYDKDF in the germline V gene (reference sequence). The CDR3 runs to 14 residues. CDR3 sequence (DNA): TGTGCCACCAGCCCCCGGACGACCAGCTACGAGCAGTACTTC. Protein: CATSPRTTSYEQYF.

The chain is built from TRBV10-2 and TRBJ1-5, with a possible D match to TRBD1 (5 bases). There are 13 residues in the CDR3. Germline V gene data show CDR1 as WSHSY and CDR2 as SAAADI. The V and J ends lost 6 bases and 7 bases respectively, with 13 bases between them. CDR3 sequence reads: CASRSSRDQPQHF. The DNA of the CDR3 is TGCGCCAGCAGGAGCTCCAGGGACCAGCCCCAGCATTTT.

This clone has only one observation. The V gene is TRBV6-5, the J gene TRBJ2-7; 12 bases fit TRBD1. The ends lost 7 bases at V and 6 bases at J; junction bases unmatched: 7. This CDR3 has 14 residues. The V gene's germline CDR1 is MNHEY and CDR2 SVGAGI. The chain's CDR3 is CASTAGQGASEQYF. The DNA for the CDR3 is TGTGCCAGCACTGCGGGACAGGGGGCGAGCGAGCAGTACTTC.

This chain joins TRBV28 and TRBJ2-7, with 12 bases matching TRBD2. Trimming at V came to 7 bases and at J to 3 bases, leaving 10 bases not matched to a gene. CDR1 MDHEN and CDR2 SYDVKM come from the germline V gene. The CDR3 is 16 residues long. CDR3 coding DNA: TGTGCCAGCACCTCAGATGGACTAGCGGGGTTCTACGAGCAGTACTTC. This gives the protein CASTSDGLAGFYEQYF. Full variable domain (rest looked up from reference TRBV28 and TRBJ2-7): DVKVTQSSRYLVKRTGEKVFLECVQDMDHENMFWYRQDPGLGLRLIYFSYDVKMKEKGDIPEGYSVSREKKERFSLILESASTNQTSMYLCASTSDGLAGFYEQYFGPGTRLTVT.

The sample holds one count of this clone. The J gene is TRBJ2-1, the V gene TRBV19; D is perhaps TRBD2 (5 bases). Germline lookup yields CDR1 LNHDA and CDR2 SQIVND (reference sequence). The V and J ends lost 6 bases and 8 bases respectively, with 20 bases between them. The CDR3 consists of 15 residues. Written as DNA, the CDR3 is TGTGCCAGTAGCACTAGGGAGTCCCTTTACGATGAGCAGTTCTTC. Translating gives CASSTRESLYDEQFF.

The gene calls are TRBV6-1 and TRBJ2-2; 7 bases are shared with TRBD1. From germline, CDR1 is MNHNS and CDR2 SASEGT. Trimming took 5 bases from V and 4 from J; bases not matched to a gene: 4. The CDR3 contains 14 residues. The DNA for the CDR3 is TGTGCCAGCAGTCTACAGGGGTCCACCGGGGAGCTGTTTTTT. Translated: CASSLQGSTGELFF.

The chain links TRBV7-9 to TRBJ2-3, with D maybe TRBD2 (6 bases). CDR3 size: 11 residues. Between the trimmed V and J ends, which lost 11 bases and 5 bases, there was a span of 11 bases. Germline V gives CDR1 SEHNR, CDR2 FQNEAQ (reference sequence). The CDR3 protein is CALPGVDTQYF. DNA for the CDR3: TGTGCCCTACCGGGGGTAGATACGCAGTATTTT.

The J gene is TRBJ2-7, the V gene TRBV15, with D possibly TRBD2 on 6 matching bases. The germline CDR1 and CDR2 sequences are LNHNV and YYDKDF (reference sequence). The length of the CDR3 is 14 residues. Trimming removed 0 bases at V and 5 bases at J, with 11 bases between. CDR3 loop: CATSREPGVHEQYF. The CDR3, as DNA: TGTGCCACCAGCAGAGAACCGGGAGTACACGAGCAGTACTTC.

The chain is built from TRBV9 and TRBJ2-2; 11 bases are shared with TRBD2. V lost 0 bases to trimming and J lost 7 bases; unmatched junction nucleotides: 8. Germline CDR1 is SGDLS and CDR2 is YYNGEE. This CDR3 has 17 amino acids. The CDR3, as DNA: TGTGCCAGCAGCGTAGAAACTAGCGGGAGAGGTAGCGGGGAGCTGTTTTTT. Translated, it gives CASSVETSGRGSGELFF.

The CDR3 sequence is CASSLEGGNTEAFF. CDR3 bases: TGTGCCAGCAGCTTAGAAGGCGGGAACACTGAAGCTTTCTTT. The V gene is TRBV7-9, the J gene TRBJ1-1; D unresolved. The CDR3 is 14 residues long. V was trimmed by 1 base and J by 1 base, leaving 7 bases between them. Germline-derived CDR1 and CDR2 are SEHNR and FQNEAQ (reference sequence).